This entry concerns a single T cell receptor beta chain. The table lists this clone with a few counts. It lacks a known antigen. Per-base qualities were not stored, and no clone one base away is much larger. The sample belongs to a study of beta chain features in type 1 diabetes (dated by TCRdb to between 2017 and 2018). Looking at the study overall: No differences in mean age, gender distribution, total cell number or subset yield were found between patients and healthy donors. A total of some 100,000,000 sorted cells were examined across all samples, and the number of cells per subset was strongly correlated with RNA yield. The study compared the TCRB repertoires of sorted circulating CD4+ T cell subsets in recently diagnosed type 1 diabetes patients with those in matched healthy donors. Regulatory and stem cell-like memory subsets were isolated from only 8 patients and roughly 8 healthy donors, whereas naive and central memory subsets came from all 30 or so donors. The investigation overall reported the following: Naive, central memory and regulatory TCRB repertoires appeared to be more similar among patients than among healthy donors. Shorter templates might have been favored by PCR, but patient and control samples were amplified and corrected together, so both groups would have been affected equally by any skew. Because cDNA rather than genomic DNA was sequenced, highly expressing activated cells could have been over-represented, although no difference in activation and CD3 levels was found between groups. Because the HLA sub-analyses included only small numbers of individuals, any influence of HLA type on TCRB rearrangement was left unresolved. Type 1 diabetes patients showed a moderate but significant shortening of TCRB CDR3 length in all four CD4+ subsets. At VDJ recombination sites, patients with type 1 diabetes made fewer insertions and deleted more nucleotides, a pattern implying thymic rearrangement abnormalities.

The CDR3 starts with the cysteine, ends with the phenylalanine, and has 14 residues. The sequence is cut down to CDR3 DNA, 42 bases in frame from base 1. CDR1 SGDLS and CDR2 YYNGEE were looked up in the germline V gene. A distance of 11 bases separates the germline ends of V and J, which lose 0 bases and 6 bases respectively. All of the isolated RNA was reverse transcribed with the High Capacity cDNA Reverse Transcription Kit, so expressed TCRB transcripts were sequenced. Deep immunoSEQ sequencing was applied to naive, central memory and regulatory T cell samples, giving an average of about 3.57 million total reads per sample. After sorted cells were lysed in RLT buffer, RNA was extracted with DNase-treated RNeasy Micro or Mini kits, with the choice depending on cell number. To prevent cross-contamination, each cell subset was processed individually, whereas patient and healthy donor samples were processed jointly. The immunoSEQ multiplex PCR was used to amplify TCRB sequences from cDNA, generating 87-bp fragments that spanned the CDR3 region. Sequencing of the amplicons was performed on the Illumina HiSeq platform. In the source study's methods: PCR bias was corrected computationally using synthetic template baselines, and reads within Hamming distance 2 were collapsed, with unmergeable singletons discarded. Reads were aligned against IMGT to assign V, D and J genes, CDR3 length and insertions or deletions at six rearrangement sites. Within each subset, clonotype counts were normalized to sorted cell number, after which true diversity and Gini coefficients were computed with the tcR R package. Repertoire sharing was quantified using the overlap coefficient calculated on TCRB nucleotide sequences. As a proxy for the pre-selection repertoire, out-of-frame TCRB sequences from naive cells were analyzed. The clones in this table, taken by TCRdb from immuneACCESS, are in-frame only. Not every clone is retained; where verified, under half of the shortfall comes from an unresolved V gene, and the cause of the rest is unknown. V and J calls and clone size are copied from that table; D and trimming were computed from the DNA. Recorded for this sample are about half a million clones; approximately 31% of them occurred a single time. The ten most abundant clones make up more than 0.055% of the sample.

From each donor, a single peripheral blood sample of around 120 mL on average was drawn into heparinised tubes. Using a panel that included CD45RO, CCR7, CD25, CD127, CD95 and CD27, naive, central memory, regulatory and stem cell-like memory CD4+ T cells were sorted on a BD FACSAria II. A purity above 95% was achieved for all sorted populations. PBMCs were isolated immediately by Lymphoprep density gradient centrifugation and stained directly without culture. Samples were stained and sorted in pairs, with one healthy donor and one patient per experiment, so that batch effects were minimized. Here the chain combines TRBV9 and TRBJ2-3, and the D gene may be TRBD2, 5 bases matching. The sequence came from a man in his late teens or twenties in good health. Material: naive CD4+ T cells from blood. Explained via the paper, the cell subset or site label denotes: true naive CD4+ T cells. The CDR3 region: CASSVGTVLDTQYF. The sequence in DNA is TGTGCCAGCAGCGTAGGGACTGTGCTGGATACGCAGTATTTT.